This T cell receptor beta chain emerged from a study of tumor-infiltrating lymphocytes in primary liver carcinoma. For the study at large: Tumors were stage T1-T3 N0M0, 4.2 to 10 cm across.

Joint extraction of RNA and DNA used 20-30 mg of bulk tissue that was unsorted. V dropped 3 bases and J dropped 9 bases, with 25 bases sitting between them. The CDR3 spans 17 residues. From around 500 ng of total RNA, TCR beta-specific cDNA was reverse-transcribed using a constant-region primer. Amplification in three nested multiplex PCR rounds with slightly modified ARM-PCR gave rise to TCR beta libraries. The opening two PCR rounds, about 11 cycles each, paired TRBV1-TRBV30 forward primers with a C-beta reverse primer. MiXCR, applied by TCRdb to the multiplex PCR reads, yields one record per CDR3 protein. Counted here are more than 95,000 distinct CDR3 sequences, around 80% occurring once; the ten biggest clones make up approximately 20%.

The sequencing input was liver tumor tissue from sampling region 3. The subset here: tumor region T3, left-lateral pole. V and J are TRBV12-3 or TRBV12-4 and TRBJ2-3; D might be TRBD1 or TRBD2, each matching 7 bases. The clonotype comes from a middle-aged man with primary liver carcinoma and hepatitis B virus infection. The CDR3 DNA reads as TGTGCCAGCAGTTTCAGGGGGGGACGCGATCCCACGGAAACGCAGTATTTT. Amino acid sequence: CASSFRGGRDPTETQYF.